A single sample gave rise to the 24 T cell receptor beta chains below, sequenced in a study of T cells after yellow fever vaccination. TCRdb re-called the 5' RACE reads through MiXCR, storing one row per CDR3 protein. The sample has about 220,000 distinct CDR3 sequences, roughly 6.3% seen once. Sequenced here: CD4+ T cells sorted from PBMCs, sampled on the day of the yellow fever booster vaccination. Receptors were obtained from a man aged 25 to 40 who received the YFV17D yellow fever vaccine.

This clonotype occurred a few times. The chain couples TRBV12-5 to TRBJ2-5; no clear D gene. In germline, CDR1 is LGHNT, CDR2 FRNRAP. The V end lost 6 bases, the J end lost 5 bases, and 13 bases lay between the germline ends. The CDR3 runs 13 residues. The CDR3 region is CASGSGADETQYF. In nucleotides, the CDR3 is TGTGCTAGTGGATCTGGAGCTGACGAGACCCAGTACTTC.

This clonotype was seen more than once but under ten times. The rearrangement uses TRBV7-3 and TRBJ2-3, with 12 bases identical to TRBD2. CDR3 size: 15 residues. Germline CDR1 SGHTA, CDR2 FQGTGA. The trim removed 2 bases at V and 6 bases at J, leaving 3 bases unmatched. CDR3 in amino acids: CASSLVLAGGDTQYF. DNA for the CDR3: TGTGCCAGCAGCTTAGTCCTAGCGGGAGGGGATACGCAGTATTTT.

This sequence joins TRBV18 and TRBJ2-1; 7 positions agree with TRBD2. The CDR3 has 16 amino acids. Trimming cost V 3 bases and J 7 bases; bases outside gene matches: 12. Germline V gene sequence: CDR1 KGHSH, CDR2 LQKENI. The CDR3 reads CASSPLLSLAENEQFF. In nucleotides, the CDR3 is TGTGCCAGCTCACCCCTTTTAAGTCTAGCGGAGAATGAGCAGTTCTTC.

This clonotype was counted ten times or more. The rearrangement uses TRBV20-1 and TRBJ2-7; 7 bases align to TRBD2. The V gene's germline CDR1 is DFQATT and CDR2 SNEGSKA (reference sequence). This CDR3 is built from 13 residues. The trim removed 4 bases at V and 2 bases at J, leaving 5 bases unmatched. The CDR3 bases are TGCAGTGCTACGGGACTATCCACCTACGAGCAGTACTTC. Translation: CSATGLSTYEQYF.

In its sample, this clonotype was seen many times. This chain joins TRBV29-1 and TRBJ2-7, with D possibly TRBD1 on 5 matching bases. The CDR3 is 12 residues long. CDR1 is SQVTM, CDR2 ANQGSEA, per germline. V was trimmed by 1 base and J by 8 bases, leaving 12 bases between them. This CDR3 is CSVEVQASQQYF. Here the CDR3 DNA reads TGCAGCGTTGAAGTACAGGCTTCCCAGCAGTACTTC.

The chain links TRBV2 to TRBJ2-3; 7 bases match TRBD2. The V gene end was trimmed by 5 bases and the J gene end by 1 base; junction bases not matched to a gene: 12. The V gene's germline CDR1 is SNHLY and CDR2 FYNNEI. This CDR3 is 17 amino acids long. As DNA, the CDR3 is TGTGCCAGCAGTACGACTAGCACCGAGGCGGGCACAGATACGCAGTATTTT. This translates into CASSTTSTEAGTDTQYF.

The sample holds many counts of this clonotype. The chain carries TRBV6-5 and TRBJ1-5; maybe TRBD1 (6 bases). The CDR3 is 14 residues long. Trimming left V 6 bases short and J 10 bases short, with 19 bases between. Germline lookup yields CDR1 MNHEY and CDR2 SVGAGI. The CDR3 loop is CASSRGTTISPQHF. CDR3 DNA sequence: TGTGCCAGCAGCCGGGGGACAACAATCAGCCCCCAGCATTTT.

The chain employs TRBV28 and TRBJ2-7; 8 bases match TRBD1. Germline values: CDR1 MDHEN, CDR2 SYDVKM. CDR3 length: 15 residues. The V gene end was trimmed by 4 bases and the J gene end by 3 bases; junction bases not matched to a gene: 8. The CDR3 DNA sequence: TGTGCCAGCAGTTCAGGGGGCGCGCAAGGCTACGAGCAGTACTTC. Translating gives CASSSGGAQGYEQYF.

This clonotype was observed many times. The chain employs TRBV5-1 and TRBJ2-2, with 8 bases matching TRBD2. Germline lookup yields CDR1 SGHRS and CDR2 YFSETQ. The V and J ends lost 3 bases and 4 bases, in that order; junction bases with no gene match: 8. CDR3 length: 16 residues. The DNA of the CDR3 is TGCGCCAGCAGCTACTCGGGGAGCGGGAGCACCGGGGAGCTGTTTTTT. Amino acid sequence: CASSYSGSGSTGELFF. Based on the CDR3 plus reference TRBV5-1 and TRBJ2-2, the full variable domain is KAGVTQTPRYLIKTRGQQVTLSCSPISGHRSVSWYQQTPGQGLQFLFEYFSETQRNKGNFPGRFSGRQFSNSRSEMNVSTLELGDSALYLCASSYSGSGSTGELFFGEGSRLTVL.

The V gene is TRBV27, the J gene TRBJ1-4; D ambiguous. Germline assignment: CDR1 MNHEY and CDR2 SMNVEV (reference sequence). V lost 6 bases and J lost 8, with 10 bases in between. The CDR3 has 12 residues. The CDR3 loop reads CASRPNGEKLFF. The CDR3 coding sequence is TGTGCCAGCAGACCTAACGGGGAAAAACTGTTTTTT.

This clonotype was observed a few times. The rearrangement joins TRBV5-1 to TRBJ1-4; D might be TRBD1 (5 bases). V was trimmed by 0 bases and J by 6 bases, leaving 12 bases between them. Germline V lookup: CDR1 SGHRS, CDR2 YFSETQ. CDR3 length equals 15 residues. This CDR3 is CASSLAPRADEKLFF. The CDR3, as DNA: TGCGCCAGCAGCTTGGCCCCCAGGGCAGATGAAAAACTGTTTTTT. The full variable domain, with the rest looked up from reference TRBV5-1 and TRBJ1-4, is KAGVTQTPRYLIKTRGQQVTLSCSPISGHRSVSWYQQTPGQGLQFLFEYFSETQRNKGNFPGRFSGRQFSNSRSEMNVSTLELGDSALYLCASSLAPRADEKLFFGSGTQLSVL.

V usage is TRBV5-1 and J usage is TRBJ2-3, with TRBD2 matching 10 bases. V was clipped by 4 bases and J by 10 bases; unmatched bases: 18. The CDR3 sequence is 17 residues long. Looked up from germline, CDR1 is SGHRS and CDR2 is YFSETQ. CDR3 region: CASSDHPGTSAAVAQYF. The CDR3 DNA is TGCGCCAGCAGCGATCACCCCGGGACTAGCGCCGCGGTTGCGCAGTATTTT.

This clonotype has at least ten counts. The chain uses TRBV5-5 and TRBJ2-2; D remains unclear. The CDR3 has 17 residues. V was cut by 4 bases and J by 0 bases, with 16 bases left in between. Per the germline V gene, CDR1 is SGHKS and CDR2 is YYEKEE (reference sequence). CDR3 nucleotide sequence: TGTGCCAGCAGCATGAGATTGGGCTCACCGAACACCGGGGAGCTGTTTTTT. This gives the protein CASSMRLGSPNTGELFF.

This clonotype has more than one count but fewer than ten. This chain joins TRBV3-1 and TRBJ1-2, with 7 bases that match TRBD1. The CDR3 runs to 15 residues. V shed 3 bases, J shed 2 bases, and the junction held 6 bases outside the gene matches. Germline CDR1 LGHDT, CDR2 YNNKEL (reference sequence). For the CDR3, the DNA is TGTGCCAGCAGCCACCAGGACAGGCTGAACTATGGCTACACCTTC. Its protein product is CASSHQDRLNYGYTF.

This clonotype showed up just a few times. The chain links TRBV9 to TRBJ2-2; D not certain. V was shortened by 2 bases and J by 5 bases, with 4 bases between the two germline ends. CDR1 is SGDLS, CDR2 YYNGEE, per germline. The CDR3 extends over 12 amino acids. CDR3 loop: CASSVQTGELFF. CDR3 sequence (DNA): TGTGCCAGCAGCGTCCAGACCGGGGAGCTGTTTTTT. Looking up the rest from reference TRBV9 and TRBJ2-2 gives the full variable domain: DSGVTQTPKHLITATGQRVTLRCSPRSGDLSVYWYQQSLDQGLQFLIQYYNGEERAKGNILERFSAQQFPDLHSELNLSSLELGDSALYFCASSVQTGELFFGEGSRLTVL.

A remark on this clonotype: A clone one base away is much larger, so this may be a read error. The chain has TRBV27 and TRBJ2-5, with 7 bases identical to TRBD1. J gave up 3 bases and V 4 bases, and 11 bases lay outside the gene matches. The germline V gene encodes CDR1 MNHEY and CDR2 SMNVEV (reference sequence). CDR3 length: 16 residues. The CDR3 is CASSSARIGQEETQYF. Here the CDR3 DNA reads TGTGCCAGCAGTTCCGCGAGGATCGGACAGGAAGAGACCCAGTACTTC.

This clonotype was seen more than once but under ten times. The chain employs TRBV27 and TRBJ1-6, with 7 bases that match TRBD1. This CDR3 is built from 13 residues. J lost 9 bases, V lost 9 bases, and 8 bases had no gene match. The germline V gene encodes CDR1 MNHEY and CDR2 SMNVEV (reference sequence). DNA of the CDR3: TGTGCCAGTCCGGGACAGCACGGTTCACCCCTCCACTTT. Its protein is CASPGQHGSPLHF.

V is TRBV30 and J is TRBJ2-7; 9 bases agree with TRBD2. CDR1 GTSNPN and CDR2 SVGIG come from the germline V gene (reference sequence). The CDR3 runs to 14 residues. The junction had 4 bases not matched to a gene; V was cut back by 1 base and J by 3 bases. The CDR3 coding sequence is TGTGCCTGGAGTGGAGGGACTAGCCTCTACGAGCAGTACTTC. Translated: CAWSGGTSLYEQYF.

This rearrangement joins TRBV20-1 to TRBJ2-3, with 9 bases fitting TRBD2. CDR1 and CDR2 (germline): DFQATT, SNEGSKA (reference sequence). Losses at the gene ends were 4 bases for V and 11 bases for J; bases not matched to a gene: 16. The CDR3 sequence is 15 residues long. In DNA, the CDR3 is TGCAGTGCTATTCGACTAGCGGCGAGGGGTGGCGTGCAGTATTTT. This codes for CSAIRLAARGGVQYF.

At least ten counts were recorded for this clonotype. This chain links TRBV7-2 with TRBJ2-2; no firm D call. V was clipped by 1 base and J by 6 bases, with 9 bases between them. The CDR3 runs to 14 residues. From germline, CDR1 is SGHTA and CDR2 FQGNSA. The CDR3 region has the DNA TGTGCCAGCAGCTTAGATTTCGTACCCGGGGAGCTGTTTTTT. This translates into CASSLDFVPGELFF. The entire variable domain, with the rest obtained from reference TRBV7-2 and TRBJ2-2, is as follows: GAGVSQSPSNKVTEKGKDVELRCDPISGHTALYWYRQSLGQGLEFLIYFQGNSAPDKSGLPSDRFSAERTGGSVSTLTIQRTQQEDSAVYLCASSLDFVPGELFFGEGSRLTVL.

This clonotype was detected a few times. The genes are TRBV6-2 or TRBV6-3 and TRBJ2-7; 8 nucleotides agree with TRBD2. V lost 6 bases to trimming and J lost 0 bases; unmatched junction nucleotides: 4. The CDR3 has 14 amino acids. Germline loops: CDR1 MNHEY, CDR2 SVGEGT. The CDR3 region is CASRRTSLSYEQYF. CDR3 coding DNA: TGTGCCAGCAGACGGACTAGCCTCTCCTACGAGCAGTACTTC.

Many counts were recorded for this clonotype. V and J are TRBV10-3 and TRBJ2-5, with 7 positions matching TRBD2. The CDR3 runs to 14 residues. CDR1 and CDR2 from the germline V gene are ENHRY and SYGVKD. Germline trimming cut 9 bases from V and 2 bases from J; bases unmatched to any gene: 9. This chain's CDR3 is CAISLGAGQETQYF. The CDR3 region has the DNA TGTGCCATAAGTTTAGGAGCGGGACAAGAGACCCAGTACTTC.

This clonotype was seen only a few times. This chain uses TRBV12-3 or TRBV12-4 with TRBJ2-3, with D uncertain. V lost 3 bases, J lost 0 bases, and 10 bases lay in between. The CDR3 sequence is 15 residues long. CDR3 loop: CASSFFSPSTDTQYF. CDR3 nucleotides: TGTGCCAGCAGTTTTTTTAGCCCCAGCACAGATACGCAGTATTTT.

This clonotype was seen at least ten times. The J gene is TRBJ2-7, the V gene TRBV9; D is undetermined. The germline V gene has CDR1 SGDLS and CDR2 YYNGEE. The CDR3 length is 14 residues. Trimming stripped 4 bases from V and 5 bases from J, with 16 bases between. The CDR3 loop is CASSIGHGVNEQYF. CDR3 bases: TGTGCCAGCAGCATTGGCCATGGGGTGAACGAGCAGTACTTC.